The 32 T cell receptor beta chains reported below all come from one sample, sequenced in a study of T cell responses to AZD1222 COVID-19 vaccine. Assay: immunoSEQ multiplex PCR; the TCRdb copy retains only in-frame clones and omits some. The sample contains 50,000 to 60,000 clones, approximately 88% of which appear only once. Sample: peripheral blood, taken on day 0 of AZD1222 vaccination. The receptors were gathered from an adult in good health.

The chain uses TRBV6-6 and TRBJ2-1; D is perhaps TRBD2 (6 bases). This CDR3 region has 16 residues. CDR1 is MNHNY and CDR2 is SVGAGI in the germline V gene (reference sequence). V lost 2 bases and J lost 4, with 15 bases in between. CDR3 nucleotides: TGTGCCAGCAGTTACAGACTAGGGGTTGATTACAATGAGCAGTTCTTC. This translates into CASSYRLGVDYNEQFF.

This clone was seen just once. This chain joins TRBV5-1 and TRBJ1-2, with 12 bases matching TRBD1. CDR3 length: 15 residues. Germline values: CDR1 SGHRS, CDR2 YFSETQ. J lost 6 bases, V lost 4 bases, and 7 bases had no gene match. The DNA for the CDR3 is TGCGCCAGCAGCCTAGGGACAGGGGGCATAAATGGCTACACCTTC. Amino acid sequence: CASSLGTGGINGYTF. Full variable domain (outside the CDR3, taken from reference TRBV5-1 and TRBJ1-2): KAGVTQTPRYLIKTRGQQVTLSCSPISGHRSVSWYQQTPGQGLQFLFEYFSETQRNKGNFPGRFSGRQFSNSRSEMNVSTLELGDSALYLCASSLGTGGINGYTFGSGTRLTVV.

The J gene is TRBJ1-4, the V gene TRBV2; 8 bases are shared with TRBD1. Germline V gene sequence: CDR1 SNHLY, CDR2 FYNNEI. V lost 4 bases and J lost 6; bases outside the gene matches: 7. The CDR3 is 15 amino acids. The CDR3 DNA is TGTGCCAGCAGTGGGGGGCAGGGGGCGTATGAAAAACTGTTTTTT. Amino acids: CASSGGQGAYEKLFF.

The DNA for the CDR3 is TGTGCCTGGAGATACGCCTACAATGAGCAGTTCTTC. Encoded protein: CAWRYAYNEQFF. The rearrangement uses TRBV30 and TRBJ2-1; D is unresolved. V gave up 3 bases and J gave up 2 bases, with 5 bases separating them. Germline loops: CDR1 GTSNPN, CDR2 SVGIG (reference sequence). The CDR3 has 12 amino acids.

The chain carries TRBV7-2 and TRBJ2-3; possibly TRBD2 for D (6 bases). The CDR3 runs 14 residues. Trimming left V 1 base short and J 5 bases short, with 10 bases between. The germline CDR1 and CDR2 sequences are SGHTA and FQGNSA. This CDR3 is CASSLVPGVDTQYF. CDR3 nucleotide sequence: TGTGCCAGCAGCTTAGTACCGGGAGTAGATACGCAGTATTTT.

This chain joins TRBV19 and TRBJ1-5; tentatively, D is TRBD1 (5 bases). The CDR3 is made up of 14 amino acids. Germline CDR1 reads LNHDA; CDR2 reads SQIVND (reference sequence). The CDR3: CASAGPSGNQPQHF. The CDR3 nucleotides read TGTGCATCCGCGGGGCCCTCCGGAAATCAGCCCCAGCATTTT.

The sample holds a few counts of this clone. The chain employs TRBV4-1 and TRBJ2-4, with TRBD2 matching 7 bases. The ends lost 3 bases at V and 6 bases at J; junction bases unmatched: 14. Germline lookup yields CDR1 MGHRA and CDR2 YSYEKL. The CDR3 has 17 residues. CDR3 residues: CASSHVAGTTRINIQYF. For the CDR3, the DNA is TGCGCCAGCAGCCATGTTGCTGGGACTACAAGAATAAACATTCAGTACTTC.

This rearrangement joins TRBV3-1 (or the pseudogene TRBV3-2) to TRBJ2-7; no reliable D call. From germline, CDR1 is LGHDT and CDR2 YNNKEL (reference sequence). Trimming took 4 bases from V and 6 from J, leaving 13 bases between them. The CDR3 is 13 amino acids. This chain's CDR3 is CASSPGPAREQYF. As DNA, the CDR3 is TGTGCCAGCAGCCCCGGGCCCGCCCGCGAGCAGTACTTC.

The chain uses TRBV12-3 or TRBV12-4 and TRBJ2-7, with no clear D. Trimming pared 3 bases from V and 1 base from J, leaving 7 bases between. This CDR3 region has 13 residues. The CDR3 spells CASSLAESYEQYF. In nucleotides, the CDR3 is TGTGCCAGCAGTTTGGCGGAATCCTACGAGCAGTACTTC.

The chain has TRBV19 and TRBJ2-7; weak D call: TRBD2 (6 bases). V dropped 8 bases and J dropped 4 bases, with 15 bases sitting between them. This CDR3 region has 13 residues. Per germline, CDR1 LNHDA and CDR2 SQIVND (reference sequence). DNA of the CDR3: TGTGCCAGTCGTAGCGGCCTTAGGTACGAGCAGTACTTC. It is translated as CASRSGLRYEQYF.

This chain connects TRBV30 to TRBJ1-5; 7 positions agree with TRBD1. After removal of 3 bases from V and 5 bases from J, the junction contained 10 bases not matched to a gene. Germline CDR1 and CDR2: GTSNPN and SVGIG (reference sequence). The CDR3 is 15 amino acids. The CDR3 protein is CAWSETDRVDQPQHF. The CDR3 DNA follows: TGTGCCTGGAGCGAGACCGACAGGGTGGATCAGCCCCAGCATTTT. The complete variable domain, with remaining parts taken from reference TRBV30 and TRBJ1-5, reads SQTIHQWPATLVQPVGSPLSLECTVEGTSNPNLYWYRQAAGRGLQLLFYSVGIGQISSEVPQNLSASRPQDRQFILSSKKLLLSDSGFYLCAWSETDRVDQPQHFGDGTRLSIL.

The chain links TRBV4-3 to TRBJ2-2; D is possibly TRBD2 (5 bases). V shed 2 bases and J shed 1 base, with 8 bases lying between them. The CDR3 length is 15 residues. Germline V gene lookup returns CDR1 LGHNA and CDR2 YSLEER. The CDR3 loop reads CASSQRSGNTGELFF. The CDR3 region has the DNA TGCGCCAGCAGCCAACGAAGCGGGAACACCGGGGAGCTGTTTTTT.

The chain combines TRBV6-5 with TRBJ2-3; D remains unclear. Trimming took off 3 bases at V and 0 bases at J, with 7 bases between the two ends. This CDR3 contains 14 residues. Germline-derived CDR1 and CDR2 are MNHEY and SVGAGI. CDR3 bases: TGTGCCAGCAGTTATATCAAGAGCACAGATACGCAGTATTTT. It specifies CASSYIKSTDTQYF.

The chain recombines TRBV19 with TRBJ2-1; 12 bases line up with TRBD1. The germline gives CDR1 LNHDA, CDR2 SQIVND (reference sequence). CDR3 size: 17 residues. The trim removed 4 bases at V and 0 bases at J, leaving 4 bases unmatched. The CDR3 is CASSRGTGGNSYNEQFF. The DNA for the CDR3 is TGTGCCAGTAGTAGGGGGACAGGGGGCAACTCCTACAATGAGCAGTTCTTC.

The chain has TRBV24-1 and TRBJ2-1, with D perhaps TRBD2 (6 bases). Trimming stripped 5 bases from V and 0 bases from J, with 10 bases between. Germline V CDR1 and CDR2: KGHDR, SFDVKD. This CDR3 has 15 amino acids. The CDR3 region has the DNA TGTGCCACCAGTGTATATAGCGGCTCCTACAATGAGCAGTTCTTC. It is translated as CATSVYSGSYNEQFF.

This CDR3 is CASSLRLAGADEQFF. The CDR3 nucleotides read TGTGCCAGCAGCCTACGACTAGCGGGAGCCGATGAGCAGTTCTTC. The genes are TRBV11-1 and TRBJ2-1; TRBD2 aligns across 12 bases. V dropped 5 bases and J dropped 8; count of bases not matched to a gene: 7. Per germline, CDR1 SGHAT and CDR2 FQDESV (reference sequence). The CDR3 has 15 amino acids.

The J gene is TRBJ2-5, the V gene TRBV19; 7 bases match TRBD2. The CDR3 is made up of 15 amino acids. Germline CDR1 is LNHDA and CDR2 is SQIVND (reference sequence). V shed 7 bases, J shed 1 base, and the junction held 9 bases outside the gene matches. The CDR3: CASKGLAASQETQYF. In nucleotides, the CDR3 is TGTGCCAGTAAAGGGCTAGCGGCCTCCCAAGAGACCCAGTACTTC.

J is TRBJ2-1 and V is TRBV4-3; TRBD1 agrees at 8 bases. The CDR3 length is 16 residues. Per germline, CDR1 LGHNA and CDR2 YSLEER. V was pared by 1 base and J by 6 bases, with 8 bases of the junction left unmatched. The CDR3 DNA reads TGCGCCAGCAGCCAAGGGCACAGGGGGGCCGGCAATGAGCAGTTCTTC. This codes for CASSQGHRGAGNEQFF.

The gene calls are TRBV6-5 and TRBJ2-5, with D perhaps TRBD1 or TRBD2 (5 bases each). V was cut by 2 bases and J by 1 base, with 8 bases left in between. The CDR3 totals 14 residues. Germline V lookup: CDR1 MNHEY, CDR2 SVGAGI. Here the CDR3 reads CASSYNGAQETQYF. CDR3 DNA sequence: TGTGCCAGCAGTTACAACGGGGCCCAAGAGACCCAGTACTTC.

The gene calls are TRBV2 and TRBJ2-2, with a possible D match to TRBD1 (6 bases). CDR1 is SNHLY and CDR2 is FYNNEI in the germline V gene. V was shortened by 7 bases and J by 1 base, with 13 bases between the two germline ends. The CDR3 loop spans 15 amino acids. CDR3 loop: CASTQLGGNTGELFF. The DNA for the CDR3 is TGTGCCAGCACTCAGCTAGGGGGGAACACCGGGGAGCTGTTTTTT.

The V call is TRBV11-3, the J call TRBJ1-6, with TRBD1 identical over 7 bases. With 4 bases clipped from V and 7 bases from J, the junction kept 10 bases outside the gene matches. Per germline, CDR1 SGHNT and CDR2 YENEEA. This CDR3 comprises 16 residues. The CDR3 here is CASSSRDRVENSPLHF. CDR3 DNA sequence: TGTGCCAGCAGCTCCCGTGACAGGGTTGAGAATTCACCCCTCCACTTT. Full variable domain (outside the CDR3, taken from reference TRBV11-3 and TRBJ1-6): EAGVVQSPRYKIIEKKQPVAFWCNPISGHNTLYWYLQNLGQGPELLIRYENEEAVDDSQLPKDRFSAERLKGVDSTLKIQPAELGDSAVYLCASSSRDRVENSPLHFGNGTRLTVT.

V usage is TRBV18 and J usage is TRBJ2-3, with 10 nucleotides matching TRBD2. Germline CDR1 reads KGHSH; CDR2 reads LQKENI. The J segment lost 1 base and the V segment lost 5 bases, leaving 3 bases of the junction unmatched. CDR3 length equals 15 residues. CDR3 protein: CASSIAGGRTDTQYF. The CDR3 DNA sequence: TGTGCCAGCTCAATAGCGGGAGGACGCACAGATACGCAGTATTTT.

This clone has only one observation. Here the CDR3 reads CASSPGLAGPGETQYF. The DNA for the CDR3 is TGTGCCAGCAGTCCTGGGCTAGCGGGGCCGGGGGAGACCCAGTACTTC. The V call is TRBV11-3, the J call TRBJ2-5; 9 nucleotides match TRBD2. This CDR3 region has 16 residues. CDR1 is SGHNT and CDR2 is YENEEA in the germline V gene. J gave up 5 bases and V 6 bases, and 13 bases lay outside the gene matches.

The chain links TRBV6-1 to TRBJ2-7; no definite D call. The germline CDR1 and CDR2 sequences are MNHNS and SASEGT. This CDR3 has 12 amino acids. Trimming stripped 3 bases from V and 3 bases from J, with 6 bases between. CDR3 nucleotide sequence: TGTGCCAGCAGTGAGTATGGCTACGAGCAGTACTTC. The encoded protein is CASSEYGYEQYF.

This chain connects TRBV7-9 to TRBJ2-7; 7 bases are a match to TRBD1. Losses at the gene ends were 7 bases for V and 2 bases for J; bases not matched to a gene: 8. The CDR3 is made up of 14 amino acids. CDR1 and CDR2 (germline): SEHNR, FQNEAQ (reference sequence). The CDR3 nucleotides are TGTGCCAGCACCCATCCGGACAGGCCCTACGAGCAGTACTTC. This translates into CASTHPDRPYEQYF.

This chain joins TRBV5-1 and TRBJ2-5; possible D gene TRBD1, 6 bases. The germline V gene has CDR1 SGHRS and CDR2 YFSETQ. The CDR3 loop spans 15 amino acids. Trimming cost V 0 bases and J 3 bases, with 12 bases left between them. CDR3 residues: CASSLAGQTEETQYF. The CDR3 DNA reads TGCGCCAGCAGCTTGGCGGGACAAACCGAAGAGACCCAGTACTTC. The full variable domain, rest sourced from reference TRBV5-1 and TRBJ2-5, is KAGVTQTPRYLIKTRGQQVTLSCSPISGHRSVSWYQQTPGQGLQFLFEYFSETQRNKGNFPGRFSGRQFSNSRSEMNVSTLELGDSALYLCASSLAGQTEETQYFGPGTRLLVL.

This clone was counted once. The genes are TRBV11-2 and TRBJ2-3; 9 bases agree with TRBD2. Germline V gene data show CDR1 as SGHAT and CDR2 as FQNNGV. Germline trimming cut 4 bases from V and 11 bases from J; bases unmatched to any gene: 4. The CDR3 runs to 12 residues. The CDR3 reads CASSSPSGMQYF. In nucleotides, the CDR3 is TGTGCCAGCAGCTCCCCTAGCGGGATGCAGTATTTT.

This chain uses TRBV7-6 with TRBJ2-5, with 7 bases aligning to TRBD2. After removal of 4 bases from V and 4 bases from J, the junction contained 12 bases not matched to a gene. The CDR3 sequence is 16 residues long. The germline gives CDR1 SGHVS, CDR2 FNYEAQ. The CDR3 spells CASSSRWGGIGETQYF. DNA for the CDR3: TGTGCCAGCAGCTCACGATGGGGGGGAATAGGAGAGACCCAGTACTTC.

This chain connects TRBV5-1 to TRBJ2-1; the match to TRBD2 covers 10 bases. Germline loops: CDR1 SGHRS, CDR2 YFSETQ. The CDR3 consists of 17 residues. With V trimmed by 0 bases and J by 4 bases, 7 bases remained unmatched. CDR3 sequence reads: CASSLGTSGLGYNEQFF. CDR3 sequence (DNA): TGCGCCAGCAGCTTGGGGACTAGCGGTCTCGGGTACAATGAGCAGTTCTTC.

The gene calls are TRBV27 and TRBJ2-1, with TRBD1 matching over 9 bases. The V gene end was trimmed by 7 bases and the J gene end by 4 bases; junction bases not matched to a gene: 17. CDR1 and CDR2 from the germline V gene are MNHEY and SMNVEV (reference sequence). The CDR3 length is 18 residues. This CDR3 is CASKTSLQGQGLYNEQFF. In DNA form, the CDR3 reads TGTGCCAGCAAAACGAGTTTACAAGGACAGGGGCTATACAATGAGCAGTTCTTC.

The V call is TRBV4-3, the J call TRBJ2-2; no definite D call. In germline, CDR1 is LGHNA, CDR2 YSLEER. V was cut by 2 bases and J by 6 bases, with 13 bases left in between. The CDR3 sequence is 15 residues long. The CDR3 bases are TGCGCCAGCAGCCAACAAATCTTGGGCGCCGGGGAGCTGTTTTTT. This encodes CASSQQILGAGELFF.

This clone was counted a few times. The chain has TRBV25-1 and TRBJ1-2, with D perhaps TRBD1 (5 bases). Germline CDR1 MGHDK, CDR2 SYGVNS. Trimming took off 0 bases at V and 6 bases at J, with 8 bases between the two ends. The CDR3 is 13 residues long. For the CDR3, the DNA is TGTGCCAGCAGTGAATACCAGGGCCATGGCTACACCTTC. The encoded protein is CASSEYQGHGYTF.